This T cell receptor (beta chain) is drawn from a study of T cell responses to AZD1222 COVID-19 vaccine. CDR3 size: 14 residues. Germline V gene lookup returns CDR1 MGHRA and CDR2 YSYEKL. Trimming took off 7 bases at V and 1 base at J, with 13 bases between the two ends. Data came from immunoSEQ multiplex PCR; TCRdb stores just in-frame clones and leaves some out. Here the sample spans 96,000 or so clones, approximately 90% being singletons. Source: peripheral blood, taken on day 0 of AZD1222 vaccination. This TCR was recovered from an adult in good health. The genes are TRBV4-1 and TRBJ1-1, with D possibly being TRBD1 (6 bases). The CDR3 coding sequence is TGCGCCAGCAAAAGCCGGGACAAGAACACTGAAGCTTTCTTT. Its protein is CASKSRDKNTEAFF.